Listed here is a single TCR beta chain. Antigen specificity is unknown. The naive CD8 subset, CD45RO-negative cells positively selected for CCR7, excluded terminally differentiated effector memory CD45RA+ cells. V lost 4 bases to trimming and J lost 7 bases, with 15 bases between them. The CDR3 consists of 14 residues. CDR1 is SGHNT, CDR2 YYREEE, per germline (reference sequence). Original handling: Junction-only immunoSEQ sequences carried no quality scores, so filtering differed. Assay: immunoSEQ multiplex PCR; the TCRdb copy retains only in-frame clones and omits some. Clonal size and the V and J genes are those of that table, whereas D and trimming came from the DNA. The sample comprises approximately 2,000,000 clones, 90% to 95% of which are singletons, and 1.5% to 2% rests with the top ten. The sample belongs to a study of shared clonotypes between healthy human individuals. Overall study findings and caveats: Investigators collected only blood, and repertoires in tissues likely differ. Rarefaction demonstrated incomplete sorted-subset sequencing despite large depth.

Sequenced: naive CD8+ T cells from PBMCs. The chain has TRBV5-4 and TRBJ2-1; tentatively, D is TRBD1 (8 bases). This TCR came from a man younger than 30 in good health. Some clones in this sample may be carry-over from other donors' samples. The CDR3 loop is CASSHKQGGNEQFF. In DNA form, the CDR3 reads TGTGCCAGCAGCCATAAACAGGGGGGGAATGAGCAGTTCTTC.